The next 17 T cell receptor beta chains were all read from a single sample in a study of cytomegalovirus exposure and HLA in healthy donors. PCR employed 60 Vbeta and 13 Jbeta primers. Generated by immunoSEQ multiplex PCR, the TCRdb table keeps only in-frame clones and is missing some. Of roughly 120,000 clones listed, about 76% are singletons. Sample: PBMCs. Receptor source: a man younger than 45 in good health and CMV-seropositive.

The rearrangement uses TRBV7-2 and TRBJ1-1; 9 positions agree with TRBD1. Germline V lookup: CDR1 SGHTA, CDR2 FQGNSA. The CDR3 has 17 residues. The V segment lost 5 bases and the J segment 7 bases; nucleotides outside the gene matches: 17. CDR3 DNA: TGTGCCAGCAGCCCCGGGACAGGGAAAATACGGTACGGTGAAGCTTTCTTT. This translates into CASSPGTGKIRYGEAFF.

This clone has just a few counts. The DNA of the CDR3 is TGTGCCAGCAGTCCCGGGACAGGGACGGGGACTGAAGCTTTCTTT. Amino acids: CASSPGTGTGTEAFF. This chain connects TRBV2 to TRBJ1-1; 9 positions agree with TRBD1. Germline V CDR1 and CDR2: SNHLY, FYNNEI. Trimming removed 5 bases from V and 5 bases from J; junction bases left unmatched: 9. This CDR3 contains 15 residues.

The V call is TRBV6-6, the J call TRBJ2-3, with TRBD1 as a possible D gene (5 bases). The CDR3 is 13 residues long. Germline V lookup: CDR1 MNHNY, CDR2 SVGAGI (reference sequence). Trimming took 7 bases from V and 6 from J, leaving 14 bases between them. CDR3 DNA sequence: TGTGCCAGCAACTTAGGGGTTGGGGATACGCAGTATTTT. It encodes CASNLGVGDTQYF.

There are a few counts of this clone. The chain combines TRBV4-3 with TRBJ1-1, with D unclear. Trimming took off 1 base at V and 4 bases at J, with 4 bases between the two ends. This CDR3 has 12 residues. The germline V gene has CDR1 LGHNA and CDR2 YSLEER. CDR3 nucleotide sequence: TGCGCCAGCAGCCAAGCAGGCACTGAAGCTTTCTTT. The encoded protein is CASSQAGTEAFF.

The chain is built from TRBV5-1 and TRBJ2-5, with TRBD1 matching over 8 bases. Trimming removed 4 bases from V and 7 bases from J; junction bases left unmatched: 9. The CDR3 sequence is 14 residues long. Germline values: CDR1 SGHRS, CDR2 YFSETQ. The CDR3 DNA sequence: TGCGCCAGCAGCCCCGGGACAGGACCAAGGACCCAGTACTTC. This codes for CASSPGTGPRTQYF. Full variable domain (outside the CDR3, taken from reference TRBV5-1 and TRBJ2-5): KAGVTQTPRYLIKTRGQQVTLSCSPISGHRSVSWYQQTPGQGLQFLFEYFSETQRNKGNFPGRFSGRQFSNSRSEMNVSTLELGDSALYLCASSPGTGPRTQYFGPGTRLLVL.

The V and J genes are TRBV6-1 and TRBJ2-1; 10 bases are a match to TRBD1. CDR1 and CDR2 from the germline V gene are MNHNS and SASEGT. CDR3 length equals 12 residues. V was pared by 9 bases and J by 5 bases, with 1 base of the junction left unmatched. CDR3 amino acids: CARGQGNNEQFF. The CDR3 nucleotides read TGTGCCAGGGGACAGGGGAACAATGAGCAGTTCTTC.

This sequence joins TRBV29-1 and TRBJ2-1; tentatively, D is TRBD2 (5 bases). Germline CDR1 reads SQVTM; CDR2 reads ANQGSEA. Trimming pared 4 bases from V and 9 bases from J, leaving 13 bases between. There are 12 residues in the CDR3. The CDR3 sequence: CSVVEGSSEQFF. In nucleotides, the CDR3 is TGCAGCGTTGTCGAGGGATCCAGTGAGCAGTTCTTC.

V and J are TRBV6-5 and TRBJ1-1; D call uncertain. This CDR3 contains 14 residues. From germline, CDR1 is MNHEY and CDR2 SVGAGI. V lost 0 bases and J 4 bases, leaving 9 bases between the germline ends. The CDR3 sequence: CASSYSSSGTEAFF. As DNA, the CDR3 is TGTGCCAGCAGTTACTCATCTTCCGGCACTGAAGCTTTCTTT.

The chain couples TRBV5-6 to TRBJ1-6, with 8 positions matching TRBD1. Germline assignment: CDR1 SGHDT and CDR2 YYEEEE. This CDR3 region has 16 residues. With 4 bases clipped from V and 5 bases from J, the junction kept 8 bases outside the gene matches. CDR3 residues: CASSQGPTGDNSPLHF. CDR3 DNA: TGTGCCAGCAGCCAGGGACCGACAGGGGATAATTCACCCCTCCACTTT.

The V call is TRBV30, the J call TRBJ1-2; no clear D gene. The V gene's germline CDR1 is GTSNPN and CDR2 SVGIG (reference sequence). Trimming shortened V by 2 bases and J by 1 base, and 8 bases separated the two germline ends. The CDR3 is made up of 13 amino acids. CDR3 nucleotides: TGTGCCTGGAGTCGTGGCAGTAACTATGGCTACACCTTC. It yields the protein CAWSRGSNYGYTF.

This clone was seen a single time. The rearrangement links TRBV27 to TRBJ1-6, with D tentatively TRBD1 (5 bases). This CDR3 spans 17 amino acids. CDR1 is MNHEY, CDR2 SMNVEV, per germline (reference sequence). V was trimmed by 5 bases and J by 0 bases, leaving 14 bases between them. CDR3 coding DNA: TGTGCCAGCAGTCCCCTTGGGGCGAGCTCCTATAATTCACCCCTCCACTTT. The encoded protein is CASSPLGASSYNSPLHF.

The CDR3 coding sequence is TGCGCCAGCAGCCAAGGACCCCTTAGACTCTCTGGGGCCAACGTCCTGACTTTC. As protein: CASSQGPLRLSGANVLTF. This chain joins TRBV4-1 and TRBJ2-6; no reliable D call. Trimming shortened V by 1 base and J by 0 bases, and 13 bases separated the two germline ends. This CDR3 contains 18 residues. Germline assignment: CDR1 MGHRA and CDR2 YSYEKL.

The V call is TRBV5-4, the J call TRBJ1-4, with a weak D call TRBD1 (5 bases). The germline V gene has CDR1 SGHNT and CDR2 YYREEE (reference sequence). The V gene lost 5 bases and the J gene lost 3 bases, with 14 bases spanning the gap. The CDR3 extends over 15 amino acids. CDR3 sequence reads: CASRERPTANEKLFF. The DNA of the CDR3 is TGTGCCAGCAGGGAGCGTCCGACAGCTAATGAAAAACTGTTTTTT.

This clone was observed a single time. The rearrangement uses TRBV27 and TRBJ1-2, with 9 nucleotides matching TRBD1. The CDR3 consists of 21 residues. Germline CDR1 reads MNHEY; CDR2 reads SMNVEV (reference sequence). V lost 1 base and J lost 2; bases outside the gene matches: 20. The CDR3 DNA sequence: TGTGCCAGCAGTTTATTAGGCCCCCCTGGGGGGGTGACAGGGGGGAACTATGGCTACACCTTC. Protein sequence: CASSLLGPPGGVTGGNYGYTF.

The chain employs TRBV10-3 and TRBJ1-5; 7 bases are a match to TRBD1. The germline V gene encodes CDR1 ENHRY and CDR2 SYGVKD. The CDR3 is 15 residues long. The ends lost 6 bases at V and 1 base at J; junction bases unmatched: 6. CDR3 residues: CAIRAPGGSNQPQHF. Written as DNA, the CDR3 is TGTGCCATCAGGGCCCCAGGGGGAAGCAATCAGCCCCAGCATTTT.

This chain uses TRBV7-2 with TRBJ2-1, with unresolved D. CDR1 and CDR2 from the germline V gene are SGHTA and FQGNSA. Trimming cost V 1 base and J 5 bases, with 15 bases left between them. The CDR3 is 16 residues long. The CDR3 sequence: CASSLVHRLADNEQFF. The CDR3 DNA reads TGTGCCAGCAGCTTAGTTCATCGGCTGGCGGACAATGAGCAGTTCTTC. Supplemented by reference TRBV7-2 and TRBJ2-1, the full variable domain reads GAGVSQSPSNKVTEKGKDVELRCDPISGHTALYWYRQSLGQGLEFLIYFQGNSAPDKSGLPSDRFSAERTGGSVSTLTIQRTQQEDSAVYLCASSLVHRLADNEQFFGPGTRLTVL.

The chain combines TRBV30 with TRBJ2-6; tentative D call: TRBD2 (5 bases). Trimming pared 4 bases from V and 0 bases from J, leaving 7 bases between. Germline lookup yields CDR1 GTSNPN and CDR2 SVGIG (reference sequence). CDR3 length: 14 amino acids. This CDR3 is CAWIGGSGANVLTF. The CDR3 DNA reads TGTGCCTGGATTGGAGGCTCTGGGGCCAACGTCCTGACTTTC.